Shown below are 20 T cell receptor beta chains from a single sample sequenced in a study of T cells in severe cutaneous drug reactions. TCR subtype-specific primers in iRepertoire multiplex PCR prepared libraries for bulk and single-cell sequencing. TCRdb re-called the multiplex PCR reads; every CDR3 protein appears as one record, without DNA. The specimen's table records 20,000 to 25,000 distinct CDR3 sequences. Sequenced patients had Stevens-Johnson syndrome or toxic epidermal necrolysis caused by carbamazepine. Sequenced sample: PBMCs. The receptors were gathered from a human donor with toxic epidermal necrolysis, a severe cutaneous drug reaction.

The chain combines TRBV18 with TRBJ1-6; as DNA is missing, the TRBD1 call by TCRdb cannot be tested. CDR3 length equals 16 residues. CDR1 is KGHSH, CDR2 LQKENI, per germline. CDR3 in amino acids: CASSPLGTADNSPLHF.

The chain links TRBV7-9 to TRBJ1-3; TCRdb selects TRBD1, and the lack of DNA leaves this call unchecked. The germline gives CDR1 SEHNR, CDR2 FQNEAQ (reference sequence). This CDR3 is 19 amino acids long. CDR3 protein: CASSLDLIPGLRTGNTIYF.

The rearrangement links TRBV24-1 to TRBJ2-3; no DNA is available, so the TRBD2 call from TCRdb remains unchecked. The CDR3 totals 15 residues. In germline, CDR1 is KGHDR, CDR2 SFDVKD. CDR3 protein: CATSDFAGGEDTQYF.

The CDR3 sequence is CASSPTSGSPVDTQYF. The chain couples TRBV28 to TRBJ2-3; with no DNA, the TCRdb D assignment of TRBD2 cannot be verified. Germline CDR1 MDHEN, CDR2 SYDVKM. The length of the CDR3 is 16 residues.

This chain links TRBV4-1 with TRBJ2-7; TCRdb names TRBD2, which stays unverified in the absence of DNA. The germline V gene encodes CDR1 MGHRA and CDR2 YSYEKL. The CDR3 loop spans 16 amino acids. CDR3 residues: CASSQVAGGVGYEQYF.

The chain joins TRBV7-9 to TRBJ1-1; no DNA is available, so the TRBD1 call from TCRdb remains unchecked. This CDR3 has 16 amino acids. CDR1 and CDR2 from the germline V gene are SEHNR and FQNEAQ (reference sequence). CDR3 sequence: CASSSRDRGPNTEAFF.

The chain joins TRBV29-1 to TRBJ2-3; TCRdb proposes TRBD2, but this gene call is untestable without DNA. From germline, CDR1 is SQVTM and CDR2 ANQGSEA. CDR3 length equals 16 residues. The chain's CDR3 is CSVEDGREGGTDTQYF.

V gene TRBV4-1 combines with J gene TRBJ2-5; TCRdb's D call of TRBD2 is untestable without DNA. The CDR3 length is 17 residues. The germline V gene encodes CDR1 MGHRA and CDR2 YSYEKL. The CDR3 loop reads CASSQDRVAGGKETQYF.

This chain uses TRBV9 with TRBJ2-7. Looked up from germline, CDR1 is SGDLS and CDR2 is YYNGEE. The CDR3 contains 12 residues. CDR3 amino acids: CASSVADYEQYF.

The chain couples TRBV4-1 to TRBJ2-7; TCRdb proposes TRBD1, but this gene call is untestable without DNA. The germline V gene has CDR1 MGHRA and CDR2 YSYEKL. This CDR3 region has 12 residues. The CDR3 reads CASSQEPGEQYF.

V gene TRBV13 combines with J gene TRBJ2-7; TCRdb's D gene call, TRBD2, goes unchecked for lack of DNA. The V gene's germline CDR1 is PRHDT and CDR2 FYEKMQ (reference sequence). This CDR3 is built from 14 residues. This CDR3 reads CASSSGTDPYEQYF.

The CDR3 loop reads CASSQVELAGMRSTDTQYF. V usage is TRBV4-1 and J usage is TRBJ2-3; TCRdb picks TRBD2, but there is no DNA to check that call. The germline CDR1 and CDR2 sequences are MGHRA and YSYEKL. CDR3 size: 19 residues.

V gene TRBV29-1 combines with J gene TRBJ2-1; the D call from TCRdb, TRBD1, cannot be confirmed without DNA. Germline CDR1 is SQVTM and CDR2 is ANQGSEA. CDR3 size: 12 residues. CDR3 amino acids: CSVGGGYNEQFF.

CDR3 sequence: CASSTGTSGSWQQFF. The V call is TRBV12-3 or TRBV12-4, the J call TRBJ2-1; the TRBD2 assignment by TCRdb is unverifiable without DNA. The CDR3 has 15 residues.

The V and J genes are TRBV5-1 and TRBJ2-7; the TRBD1 assignment by TCRdb is unverifiable without DNA. This CDR3 has 14 residues. Looked up from germline, CDR1 is SGHRS and CDR2 is YFSETQ. CDR3 protein: CASSLGPGNYEQYF. Full variable domain (rest looked up from reference TRBV5-1 and TRBJ2-7): KAGVTQTPRYLIKTRGQQVTLSCSPISGHRSVSWYQQTPGQGLQFLFEYFSETQRNKGNFPGRFSGRQFSNSRSEMNVSTLELGDSALYLCASSLGPGNYEQYFGPGTRLTVT.

V usage is TRBV19 and J usage is TRBJ2-7; the TCRdb D gene call, TRBD2, has no DNA to confirm it. This CDR3 region has 14 residues. Per the germline V gene, CDR1 is LNHDA and CDR2 is SQIVND (reference sequence). The CDR3 spells CASSPKTRTYEQYF.

This rearrangement joins TRBV20-1 to TRBJ2-3. The germline V gene has CDR1 DFQATT and CDR2 SNEGSKA (reference sequence). The CDR3 has 12 amino acids. The CDR3 sequence is CSAWFHGDTQYF.

CDR3 loop: CASSSGQRNEQFF. This chain connects TRBV6-5 to TRBJ2-1; TCRdb names TRBD1, which stays unverified in the absence of DNA. CDR1 and CDR2 (germline): MNHEY, SVGAGI. This CDR3 comprises 13 residues.

The chain links TRBV28 to TRBJ2-7; TCRdb returns TRBD1, unconfirmable since there is no DNA. The germline V gene has CDR1 MDHEN and CDR2 SYDVKM. The length of the CDR3 is 17 residues. The CDR3 protein is CASSSTWDRRGTYEQYF.

The V and J genes are TRBV12-3 or TRBV12-4 and TRBJ2-3; TCRdb returns TRBD1, unconfirmable since there is no DNA. The CDR3 is 16 amino acids. The CDR3 spells CASSLGEGGDTDTQYF.